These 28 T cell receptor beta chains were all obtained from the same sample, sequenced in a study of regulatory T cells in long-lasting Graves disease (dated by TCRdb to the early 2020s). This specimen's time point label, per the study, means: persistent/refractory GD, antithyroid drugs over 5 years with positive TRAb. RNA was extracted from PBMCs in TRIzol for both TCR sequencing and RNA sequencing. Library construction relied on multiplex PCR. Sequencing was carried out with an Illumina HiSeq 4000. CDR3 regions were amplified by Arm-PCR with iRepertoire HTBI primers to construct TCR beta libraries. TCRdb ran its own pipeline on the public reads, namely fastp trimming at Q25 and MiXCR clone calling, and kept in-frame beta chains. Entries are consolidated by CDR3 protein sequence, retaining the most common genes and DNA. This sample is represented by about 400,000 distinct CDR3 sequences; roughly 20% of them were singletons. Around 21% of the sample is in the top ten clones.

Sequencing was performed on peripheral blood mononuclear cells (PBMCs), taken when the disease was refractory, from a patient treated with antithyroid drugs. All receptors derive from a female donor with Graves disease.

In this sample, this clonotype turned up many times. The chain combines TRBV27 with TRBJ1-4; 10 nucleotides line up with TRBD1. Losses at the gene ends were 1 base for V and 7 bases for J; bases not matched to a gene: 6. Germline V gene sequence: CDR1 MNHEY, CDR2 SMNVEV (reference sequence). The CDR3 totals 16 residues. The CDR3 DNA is TGTGCCAGCAGTTTATTCGGGAGGACAGGGGGTGAAAAACTGTTTTTT. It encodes CASSLFGRTGGEKLFF.

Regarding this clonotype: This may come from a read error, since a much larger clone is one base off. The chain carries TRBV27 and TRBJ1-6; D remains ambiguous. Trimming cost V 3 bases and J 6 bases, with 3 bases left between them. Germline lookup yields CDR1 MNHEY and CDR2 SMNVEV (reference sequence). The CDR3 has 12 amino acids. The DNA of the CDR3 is TGTGCCAGCAGTTTTTTTAATTCACCCCTCCACTTT. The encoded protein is CASSFFNSPLHF.

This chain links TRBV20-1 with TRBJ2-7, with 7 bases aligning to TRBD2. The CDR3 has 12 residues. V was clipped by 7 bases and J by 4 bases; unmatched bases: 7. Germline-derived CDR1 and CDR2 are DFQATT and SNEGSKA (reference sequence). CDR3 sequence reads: CSGGLGGYEQYF. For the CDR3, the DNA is TGCAGTGGTGGACTAGGCGGTTACGAGCAGTACTTC.

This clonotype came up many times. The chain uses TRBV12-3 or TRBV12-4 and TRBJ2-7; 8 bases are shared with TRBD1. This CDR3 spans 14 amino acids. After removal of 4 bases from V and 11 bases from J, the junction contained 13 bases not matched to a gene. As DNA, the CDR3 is TGTGCCAGCAGTTCCGGGACAGGAGTTAAAGGGGAGTACTTC. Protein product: CASSSGTGVKGEYF.

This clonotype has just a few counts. The DNA for the CDR3 is TGTGCCAGCAGCCCGCTCTTGACAGGGGCCTACGAGCAGTACTTC. It translates to CASSPLLTGAYEQYF. The J gene is TRBJ2-7, the V gene TRBV6-1; 8 nucleotides match TRBD1. The germline CDR1 and CDR2 sequences are MNHNS and SASEGT. V lost 6 bases, J lost 2 bases, and 9 bases stayed unmatched. The CDR3 sequence is 15 residues long.

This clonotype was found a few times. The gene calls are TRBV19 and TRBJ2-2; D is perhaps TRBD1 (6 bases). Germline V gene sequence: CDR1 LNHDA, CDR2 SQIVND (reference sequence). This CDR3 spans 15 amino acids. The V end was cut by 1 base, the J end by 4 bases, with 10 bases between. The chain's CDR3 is CASSIGGPITGELFF. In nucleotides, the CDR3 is TGTGCCAGTAGTATAGGGGGGCCAATCACCGGGGAGCTGTTTTTT.

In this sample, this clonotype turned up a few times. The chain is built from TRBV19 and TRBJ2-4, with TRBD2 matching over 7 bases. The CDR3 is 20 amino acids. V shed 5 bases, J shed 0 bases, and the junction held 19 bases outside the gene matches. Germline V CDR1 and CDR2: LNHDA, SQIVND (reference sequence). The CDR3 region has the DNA TGTGCCAGTAGTCCCTCTGGAGCTAGCGGCAGTGGTCTAGCCAAAAACATTCAGTACTTC. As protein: CASSPSGASGSGLAKNIQYF.

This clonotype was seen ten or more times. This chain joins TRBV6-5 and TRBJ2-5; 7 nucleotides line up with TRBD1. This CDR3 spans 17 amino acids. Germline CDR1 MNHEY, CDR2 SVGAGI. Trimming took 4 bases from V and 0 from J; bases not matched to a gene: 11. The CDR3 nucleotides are TGTGCCAGCAGTTTTGCCCTGGGACAGCCTAACCAAGAGACCCAGTACTTC. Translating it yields CASSFALGQPNQETQYF.

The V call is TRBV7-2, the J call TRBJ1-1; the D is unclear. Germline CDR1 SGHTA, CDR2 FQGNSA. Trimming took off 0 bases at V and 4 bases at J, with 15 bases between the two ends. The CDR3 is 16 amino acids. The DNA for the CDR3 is TGTGCCAGCAGCTTAGCTCCATACTTCGGAGGCACTGAAGCTTTCTTT. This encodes CASSLAPYFGGTEAFF.

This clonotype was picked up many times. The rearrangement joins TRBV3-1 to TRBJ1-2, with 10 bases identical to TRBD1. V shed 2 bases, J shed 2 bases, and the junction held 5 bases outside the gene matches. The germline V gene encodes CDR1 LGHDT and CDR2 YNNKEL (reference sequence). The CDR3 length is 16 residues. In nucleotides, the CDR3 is TGTGCCAGCAGCCAACACGGGACAGGGGAAAACTATGGCTACACCTTC. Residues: CASSQHGTGENYGYTF.

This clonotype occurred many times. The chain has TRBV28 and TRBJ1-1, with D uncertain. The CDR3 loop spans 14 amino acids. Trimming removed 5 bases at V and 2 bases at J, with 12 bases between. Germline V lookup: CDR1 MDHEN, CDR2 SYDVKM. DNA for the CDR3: TGTGCCAGCAGTGGCCTCCCGGCCAACACTGAAGCTTTCTTT. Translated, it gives CASSGLPANTEAFF.

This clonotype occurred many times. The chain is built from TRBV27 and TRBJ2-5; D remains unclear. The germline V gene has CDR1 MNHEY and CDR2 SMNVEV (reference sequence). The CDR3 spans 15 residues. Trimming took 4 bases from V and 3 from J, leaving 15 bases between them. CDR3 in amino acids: CASSSLIGQEETQYF. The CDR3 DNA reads TGTGCCAGCAGTTCCCTTATTGGGCAGGAAGAGACCCAGTACTTC.

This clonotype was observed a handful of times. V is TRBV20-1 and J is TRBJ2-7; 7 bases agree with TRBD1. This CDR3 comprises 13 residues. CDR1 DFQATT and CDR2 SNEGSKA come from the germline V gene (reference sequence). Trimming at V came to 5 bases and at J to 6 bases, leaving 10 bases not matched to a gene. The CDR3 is CSAVYRGPFEQYF. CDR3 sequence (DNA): TGCAGTGCTGTGTACAGGGGCCCTTTCGAGCAGTACTTC.

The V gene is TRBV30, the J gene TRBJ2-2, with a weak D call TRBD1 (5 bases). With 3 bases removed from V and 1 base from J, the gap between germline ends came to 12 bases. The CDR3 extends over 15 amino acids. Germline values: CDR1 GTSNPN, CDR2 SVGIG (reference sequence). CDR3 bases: TGTGCCTGGAGCTCAGGGTCAGTGAACACCGGGGAGCTGTTTTTT. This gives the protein CAWSSGSVNTGELFF.

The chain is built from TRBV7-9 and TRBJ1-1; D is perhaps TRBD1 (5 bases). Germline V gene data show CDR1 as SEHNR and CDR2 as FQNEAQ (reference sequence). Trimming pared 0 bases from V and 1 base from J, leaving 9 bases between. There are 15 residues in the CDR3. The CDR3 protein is CASSLAMGENTEAFF. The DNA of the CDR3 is TGTGCCAGCAGCTTAGCTATGGGGGAGAACACTGAAGCTTTCTTT.

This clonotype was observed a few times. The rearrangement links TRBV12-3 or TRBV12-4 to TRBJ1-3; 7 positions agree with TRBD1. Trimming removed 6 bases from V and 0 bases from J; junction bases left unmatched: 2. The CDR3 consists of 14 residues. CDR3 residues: CASRQGISGNTIYF. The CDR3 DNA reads TGTGCCAGCAGACAGGGGATCTCTGGAAACACCATATATTTT.

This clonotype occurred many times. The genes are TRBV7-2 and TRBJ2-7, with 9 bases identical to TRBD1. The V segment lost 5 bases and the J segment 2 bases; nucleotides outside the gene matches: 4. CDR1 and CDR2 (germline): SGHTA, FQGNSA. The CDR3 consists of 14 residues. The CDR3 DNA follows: TGTGCCAGCAGCACGGGACAGGGCCCCTACGAGCAGTACTTC. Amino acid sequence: CASSTGQGPYEQYF.

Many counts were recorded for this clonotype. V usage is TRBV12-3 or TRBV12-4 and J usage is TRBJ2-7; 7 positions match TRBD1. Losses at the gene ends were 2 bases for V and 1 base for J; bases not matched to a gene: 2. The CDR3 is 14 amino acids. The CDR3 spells CASSLRDRSYEQYF. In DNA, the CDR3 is TGTGCCAGCAGTTTAAGGGACAGATCCTACGAGCAGTACTTC.

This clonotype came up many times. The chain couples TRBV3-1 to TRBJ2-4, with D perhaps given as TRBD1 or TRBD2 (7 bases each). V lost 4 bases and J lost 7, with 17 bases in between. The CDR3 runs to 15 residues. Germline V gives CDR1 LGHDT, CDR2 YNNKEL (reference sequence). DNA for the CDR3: TGTGCCAGCAGCCGGGACTACGGGACAGAGAACATTCAGTACTTC. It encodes CASSRDYGTENIQYF.

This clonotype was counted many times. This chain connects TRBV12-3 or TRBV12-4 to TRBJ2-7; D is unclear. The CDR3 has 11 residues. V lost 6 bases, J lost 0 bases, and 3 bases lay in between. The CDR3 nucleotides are TGTGCCAGCAGGAACTCCTACGAGCAGTACTTC. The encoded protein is CASRNSYEQYF.

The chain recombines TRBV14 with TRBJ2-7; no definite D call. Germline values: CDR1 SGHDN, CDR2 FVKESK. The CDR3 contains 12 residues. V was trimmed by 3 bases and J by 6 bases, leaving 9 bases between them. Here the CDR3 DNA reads TGTGCCAGCAGCCATTCGGGTAGCGAGCAGTACTTC. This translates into CASSHSGSEQYF. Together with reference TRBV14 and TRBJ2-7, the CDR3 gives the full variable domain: EAGVTQFPSHSVIEKGQTVTLRCDPISGHDNLYWYRRVMGKEIKFLLHFVKESKQDESGMPNNRFLAERTGGTYSTLKVQPAELEDSGVYFCASSHSGSEQYFGPGTRLTVT.

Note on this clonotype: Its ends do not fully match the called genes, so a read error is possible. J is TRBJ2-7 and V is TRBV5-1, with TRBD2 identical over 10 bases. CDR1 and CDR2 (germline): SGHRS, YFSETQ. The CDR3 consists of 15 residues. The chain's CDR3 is CASSLASGSSHEQYF. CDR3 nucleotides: TGCGCCAGCAGCTTGGCTAGCGGGAGCTCCCACGAGCAGTACTTC.

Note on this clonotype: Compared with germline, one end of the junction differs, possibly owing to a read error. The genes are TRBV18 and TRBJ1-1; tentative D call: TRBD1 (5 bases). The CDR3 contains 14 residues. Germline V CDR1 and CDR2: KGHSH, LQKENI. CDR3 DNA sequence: TGTGCCAGCTCACCAGCAGGGATTAACACTGAAGCTTCCTTT. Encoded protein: CASSPAGINTEASF.

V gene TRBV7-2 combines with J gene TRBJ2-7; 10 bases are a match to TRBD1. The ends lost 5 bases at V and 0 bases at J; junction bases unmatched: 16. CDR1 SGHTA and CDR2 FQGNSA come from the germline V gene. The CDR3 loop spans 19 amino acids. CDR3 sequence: CASSITRGTGAFVSYEQYF. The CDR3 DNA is TGTGCCAGCAGCATAACGAGGGGGACAGGGGCCTTCGTCTCCTACGAGCAGTACTTC.

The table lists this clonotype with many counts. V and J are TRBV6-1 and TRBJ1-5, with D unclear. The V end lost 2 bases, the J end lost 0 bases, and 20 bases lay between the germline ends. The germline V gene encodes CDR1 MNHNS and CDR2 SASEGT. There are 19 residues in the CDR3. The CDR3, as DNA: TGTGCCAGCAGTGAATCGTCTCTGGTGGGCCAGGATAGCAATCAGCCCCAGCATTTT. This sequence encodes CASSESSLVGQDSNQPQHF.

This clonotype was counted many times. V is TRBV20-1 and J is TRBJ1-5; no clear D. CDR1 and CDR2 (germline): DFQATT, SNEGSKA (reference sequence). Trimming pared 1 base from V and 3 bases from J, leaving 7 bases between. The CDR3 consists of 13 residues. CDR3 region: CSARGEDNQPQHF. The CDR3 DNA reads TGCAGTGCTAGAGGGGAGGACAATCAGCCCCAGCATTTT.

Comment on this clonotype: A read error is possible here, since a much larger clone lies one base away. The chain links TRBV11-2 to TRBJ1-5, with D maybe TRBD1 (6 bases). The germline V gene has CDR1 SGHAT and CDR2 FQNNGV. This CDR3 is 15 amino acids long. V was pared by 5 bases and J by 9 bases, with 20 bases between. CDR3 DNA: TGTGCCAGCAGCCCGGGGGACACCCGCTTTAGGCCCCAGCATTTT. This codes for CASSPGDTRFRPQHF.

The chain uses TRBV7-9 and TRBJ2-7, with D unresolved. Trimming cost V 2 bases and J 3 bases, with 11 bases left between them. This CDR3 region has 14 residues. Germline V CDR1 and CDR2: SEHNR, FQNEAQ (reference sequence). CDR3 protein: CASSLTDTNYEQYF. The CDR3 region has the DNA TGTGCCAGCAGCTTAACTGACACGAACTACGAGCAGTACTTC.